The next 27 T cell receptor beta chains were all read from a single sample in a study of cytomegalovirus exposure and HLA in healthy donors. 13 Jbeta primers and 60 Vbeta primers were used for the PCR. Repertoires were generated with immunoSEQ multiplex PCR, while TCRdb's copy carries only in-frame clones and drops some. The repertoire has roughly 99,000 clones, around three quarters of them found once; the top ten carry over 2.5%. Specimen: PBMCs. The receptors were sampled from a male donor in good health and CMV-seropositive.

This clone has just a few counts. The chain joins TRBV5-1 to TRBJ1-1; a possible D gene is TRBD1 (5 bases). Germline CDR1 is SGHRS and CDR2 is YFSETQ. The CDR3 length is 16 residues. V was trimmed by 0 bases and J by 4 bases, leaving 16 bases between them. CDR3 region: CASSLAPTAGGTEAFF. For the CDR3, the DNA is TGCGCCAGCAGCTTGGCACCCACCGCCGGGGGCACTGAAGCTTTCTTT.

This chain joins TRBV23-1 and TRBJ2-7; 8 nucleotides agree with TRBD1. TRBV23-1 is reported as an ORF; its role is uncertain. The CDR3 length is 16 residues. Trimming took 4 bases from V and 2 from J; bases not matched to a gene: 10. CDR3 sequence: CASSPTSGGATYEQYF. In DNA form, the CDR3 reads TGCGCCAGCAGTCCTACCTCAGGGGGCGCGACCTACGAGCAGTACTTC.

The V gene is TRBV5-1, the J gene TRBJ2-7; tentatively, D is TRBD2 (5 bases). V was cut by 5 bases and J by 6 bases, with 12 bases left in between. This CDR3 contains 12 residues. The germline V gene encodes CDR1 SGHRS and CDR2 YFSETQ. The CDR3 bases are TGCGCCAGCAGAGCTCCGGGGAGCGAGCAGTACTTC. Its translation is CASRAPGSEQYF.

The V call is TRBV15, the J call TRBJ1-2; 10 bases align to TRBD1. The CDR3 runs 15 residues. Germline CDR1 reads LNHNV; CDR2 reads YYDKDF (reference sequence). Trimming took 5 bases from V and 4 from J; bases not matched to a gene: 7. This CDR3 reads CATSVDRGLPYGYTF. The CDR3 DNA follows: TGTGCCACCAGCGTAGACAGGGGGCTCCCCTATGGCTACACCTTC.

V usage is TRBV29-1 and J usage is TRBJ2-7; TRBD1 agrees at 8 bases. Trimming cost V 1 base and J 3 bases; bases outside gene matches: 5. The CDR3 loop spans 14 amino acids. Looked up from germline, CDR1 is SQVTM and CDR2 is ANQGSEA. Here the CDR3 DNA reads TGCAGCGTTGAAGGGCCTGGGACAGGCTACGAGCAGTACTTC. This translates into CSVEGPGTGYEQYF.

The CDR3: CASSYSTGVGEQYF. In nucleotides, the CDR3 is TGTGCCAGCAGTTACTCGACGGGGGTTGGCGAGCAGTACTTC. The V gene is TRBV6-5, the J gene TRBJ2-7; the D gene is possibly TRBD2 (6 bases). Deletions cut 0 bases from V and 6 bases from J, with 12 bases between. Germline V CDR1 and CDR2: MNHEY, SVGAGI. CDR3 length: 14 residues.

The chain recombines TRBV6-4 with TRBJ2-2, with 10 bases lining up with TRBD2. The ends lost 8 bases at V and 6 bases at J; junction bases unmatched: 6. This CDR3 spans 14 amino acids. Germline-derived CDR1 and CDR2 are MRHNA and SNTAGT. Here the CDR3 reads CASQQRGGAGELFF. The CDR3 DNA is TGTGCCAGCCAACAGCGGGGGGGCGCCGGGGAGCTGTTTTTT.

This chain uses TRBV6-1 with TRBJ2-7; D ambiguous. V dropped 7 bases and J dropped 0 bases, with 13 bases sitting between them. The germline V gene encodes CDR1 MNHNS and CDR2 SASEGT. CDR3 length: 14 amino acids. The CDR3 sequence: CASTKESSSYEQYF. The CDR3 DNA follows: TGTGCCAGCACGAAAGAGTCGAGCTCCTACGAGCAGTACTTC.

This chain links TRBV5-1 with TRBJ2-1; 8 bases are shared with TRBD1. Losses at the gene ends were 0 bases for V and 4 bases for J; bases not matched to a gene: 3. This CDR3 region has 15 residues. Germline V gene sequence: CDR1 SGHRS, CDR2 YFSETQ. The CDR3 reads CASSLAGTGYNEQFF. CDR3 sequence (DNA): TGCGCCAGCAGCTTGGCTGGGACAGGATACAATGAGCAGTTCTTC.

Turning to this clone: Relative to the germline gene, one junction end is altered; a read error may explain this. This chain uses TRBV7-7 with TRBJ2-7, with a tentative D call TRBD1 (6 bases). From germline, CDR1 is SSHAT and CDR2 FNYEAQ (reference sequence). This CDR3 has 13 amino acids. The CDR3 loop reads CASSSGDIHEQYF. The CDR3 DNA follows: TGTGCTAGCAGCTCCGGGGACATCCACGAGCAGTACTTC.

This chain uses TRBV4-1 with TRBJ2-1; 12 bases align to TRBD2. The J segment lost 7 bases and the V segment lost 8 bases, leaving 3 bases of the junction unmatched. The CDR3 is 13 residues long. Germline V lookup: CDR1 MGHRA, CDR2 YSYEKL. CDR3 region: CASGLAGGNEQFF. The CDR3 DNA reads as TGCGCCAGCGGGCTAGCGGGGGGGAATGAGCAGTTCTTC.

This chain uses TRBV7-2 with TRBJ1-1; no clear D. Germline assignment: CDR1 SGHTA and CDR2 FQGNSA. Trimming removed 5 bases from V and 1 base from J, with 8 bases in between. This CDR3 contains 13 residues. The CDR3 DNA is TGTGCCAGCAGCCCTGACTGGAACACTGAAGCTTTCTTT. This gives the protein CASSPDWNTEAFF.

This chain connects TRBV25-1 to TRBJ2-2, with TRBD2 identical over 7 bases. V shed 5 bases and J 2 bases; nucleotides not matched to a gene: 5. The germline CDR1 and CDR2 sequences are MGHDK and SYGVNS. The CDR3 runs 15 residues. The CDR3: CASSSLAVNTGELFF. The CDR3 DNA is TGTGCCAGCAGTTCCCTAGCGGTTAACACCGGGGAGCTGTTTTTT. The complete variable domain, with remaining parts taken from reference TRBV25-1 and TRBJ2-2, reads EADIYQTPRYLVIGTGKKITLECSQTMGHDKMYWYQQDPGMELHLIHYSYGVNSTEKGDLSSESTVSRIRTEHFPLTLESARPSHTSQYLCASSSLAVNTGELFFGEGSRLTVL.

V is TRBV7-2 and J is TRBJ2-5, with 9 nucleotides matching TRBD2. The CDR3 totals 13 residues. V dropped 4 bases and J dropped 4; count of bases not matched to a gene: 1. Germline lookup yields CDR1 SGHTA and CDR2 FQGNSA. The CDR3 region has the DNA TGTGCCAGCAGCTCAGCGGGGGGAGAGACCCAGTACTTC. Translating it yields CASSSAGGETQYF.

CDR3 sequence (DNA): TGTGCCAGCATTTGGACAGGAAGTTCGGAAGATACGCAGTATTTT. This gives the protein CASIWTGSSEDTQYF. This chain connects TRBV6-1 to TRBJ2-3, with 7 bases aligning to TRBD1. The junction had 12 bases not matched to a gene; V was cut back by 7 bases and J by 5 bases. Germline loops: CDR1 MNHNS, CDR2 SASEGT. CDR3 length: 15 residues.

The chain links TRBV5-4 to TRBJ1-2; perhaps TRBD1 as D (6 bases). Trimming cost V 4 bases and J 1 base, with 20 bases left between them. The CDR3 length is 17 residues. In germline, CDR1 is SGHNT, CDR2 YYREEE (reference sequence). DNA for the CDR3: TGTGCCAGCAGCGAGGGACACTCCGTTTGGGTTAACTATGGCTACACCTTC. Amino acids: CASSEGHSVWVNYGYTF.

The V call is TRBV29-1, the J call TRBJ1-5; 12 bases are shared with TRBD1. With 7 bases clipped from V and 4 bases from J, the junction kept 5 bases outside the gene matches. The CDR3 totals 14 residues. The V gene's germline CDR1 is SQVTM and CDR2 ANQGSEA. CDR3 loop: CSAGTGGGNQPQHF. The CDR3 nucleotides read TGCAGCGCCGGGACAGGGGGCGGGAATCAGCCCCAGCATTTT.

V usage is TRBV5-1 and J usage is TRBJ1-4, with TRBD1 matching over 10 bases. CDR3 size: 15 residues. The germline gives CDR1 SGHRS, CDR2 YFSETQ. Trimming took 4 bases from V and 4 from J; bases not matched to a gene: 4. The CDR3 DNA reads TGCGCCAGCAGCAGGGACAGGGGAAATAATGAAAAACTGTTTTTT. Its protein is CASSRDRGNNEKLFF.

The chain carries TRBV10-3 and TRBJ1-6, with 7 bases fitting TRBD1. The germline CDR1 and CDR2 sequences are ENHRY and SYGVKD. The V gene end was trimmed by 3 bases and the J gene end by 13 bases; junction bases not matched to a gene: 6. The CDR3 contains 13 residues. The CDR3 loop is CAISDYDRAPLHF. The CDR3, as DNA: TGTGCCATCAGTGACTACGACAGGGCTCCCCTCCACTTT.

In nucleotides, the CDR3 is TGTGCCAGCTCCCGGACAGGGGGCAGCTATGGCTACACCTTC. It yields the protein CASSRTGGSYGYTF. The gene calls are TRBV28 and TRBJ1-2, with 11 bases aligning to TRBD1. Germline trimming cut 8 bases from V and 4 bases from J; bases unmatched to any gene: 6. The CDR3 has 14 residues. Germline CDR1 reads MDHEN; CDR2 reads SYDVKM.

The chain is built from TRBV13 and TRBJ1-2; D is unclear. The CDR3 has 18 residues. The V end was cut by 0 bases, the J end by 0 bases, with 17 bases between. The germline gives CDR1 PRHDT, CDR2 FYEKMQ (reference sequence). Written as DNA, the CDR3 is TGTGCCAGCAGCTTAGGCGGTAGCGTGGGCTTAGCTAACTATGGCTACACCTTC. As protein: CASSLGGSVGLANYGYTF. Together with reference TRBV13 and TRBJ1-2, the CDR3 gives the full variable domain: AAGVIQSPRHLIKEKRETATLKCYPIPRHDTVYWYQQGPGQDPQFLISFYEKMQSDKGSIPDRFSAQQFSDYHSELNMSSLELGDSALYFCASSLGGSVGLANYGYTFGSGTRLTVV.

The J gene is TRBJ1-1, the V gene TRBV12-5; 8 bases are a match to TRBD1. The V gene's germline CDR1 is LGHNT and CDR2 FRNRAP. The CDR3 sequence is 15 residues long. V was clipped by 0 bases and J by 6 bases; unmatched bases: 6. This CDR3 is CASGLVQGVSAEAFF. The CDR3 region has the DNA TGTGCTAGTGGTTTGGTACAGGGGGTGTCGGCTGAAGCTTTCTTT.

The chain links TRBV6-1 to TRBJ2-2; TRBD1 agrees at 9 bases. The CDR3 covers 15 residues. Trimming removed 7 bases from V and 3 bases from J; junction bases left unmatched: 6. CDR1 MNHNS and CDR2 SASEGT come from the germline V gene. The CDR3 nucleotides read TGTGCCAGCATACGGGGACAGGGAGACACCGGGGAGCTGTTTTTT. This codes for CASIRGQGDTGELFF.

This rearrangement joins TRBV2 to TRBJ2-3; TRBD1 is a possible D gene (5 bases). V lost 7 bases and J lost 4, with 12 bases in between. Per germline, CDR1 SNHLY and CDR2 FYNNEI. The CDR3 extends over 13 amino acids. The CDR3 reads CASMKGRPDTQYF. The CDR3 DNA reads as TGTGCCAGCATGAAGGGGCGGCCAGATACGCAGTATTTT. The full variable domain, in which reference TRBV2 and TRBJ2-3 provide the parts outside the CDR3, is EPEVTQTPSHQVTQMGQEVILRCVPISNHLYFYWYRQILGQKVEFLVSFYNNEISEKSEIFDDQFSVERPDGSNFTLKIRSTKLEDSAMYFCASMKGRPDTQYFGPGTRLTVL.

This rearrangement joins TRBV5-1 to TRBJ1-1; D gene ambiguous. Germline CDR1 reads SGHRS; CDR2 reads YFSETQ. Trimming left V 2 bases short and J 1 base short, with 12 bases between. This CDR3 contains 15 residues. The CDR3 region is CASSFVPSGNTEAFF. CDR3 sequence (DNA): TGCGCCAGCAGCTTCGTCCCGAGCGGGAACACTGAAGCTTTCTTT.

The chain joins TRBV5-4 to TRBJ2-7, with TRBD2 matching 8 bases. The CDR3 loop spans 14 amino acids. Germline V gives CDR1 SGHNT, CDR2 YYREEE (reference sequence). J lost 5 bases, V lost 2 bases, and 6 bases had no gene match. In nucleotides, the CDR3 is TGTGCCAGCAGCTTCCGGGGGGGTCAAAACGAGCAGTACTTC. Protein product: CASSFRGGQNEQYF.

This chain links TRBV18 with TRBJ1-1; 8 bases are a match to TRBD1. This CDR3 has 14 residues. V was clipped by 6 bases and J by 8 bases; unmatched bases: 11. Germline CDR1 KGHSH, CDR2 LQKENI. CDR3 sequence reads: CASSQGQGRTEAFF. The CDR3 DNA reads as TGTGCCAGCTCGCAAGGACAGGGCCGGACAGAAGCTTTCTTT.